This TCR beta chain was observed in a study of neurological immune-mediated disorders. Trimming took 5 bases from V and 10 from J; bases not matched to a gene: 8. Germline V gene sequence: CDR1 SGHDT, CDR2 YYEEEE. The CDR3 is made up of 15 amino acids. This clonotype was observed many times. Regarding time point: longitudinal time-point 3. The unsorted libraries originated from 2 million PBMCs kept at -80 C. 5'RACE employing 10-nucleotide random UMIs yielded the cDNA. From 15-18 subjects, each sequencing run yielded over 180 million TCR-beta sequences. Via MiXCR, TCRdb re-called the 5' RACE reads, giving one row per CDR3 protein. In the table there are around 97,000 distinct CDR3 sequences, 10% to 13% of which are singletons.

The source is a female donor with HTLV-1-associated myelopathy (HAM/TSP). The sequenced sample was PBMCs. The rearrangement uses TRBV5-6 and TRBJ2-1, with 14 bases aligning to TRBD2. CDR3 in amino acids: CASRPGTSGGREQFF. CDR3 nucleotides: TGTGCCAGCAGGCCGGGGACTAGCGGGGGACGGGAGCAGTTCTTC.